These 2 T cell receptor beta chains share one sample of origin, sequenced in a study of T cells in Graves' hyperthyroidism and ophthalmopathy. Authors of the study amplified TCR beta CDR3 regions from RNA transcripts. The TCR CDR3 first-round RT-PCR relied on the HTBI primer set. Using its own MiXCR run on the multiplex PCR reads, TCRdb lists one record per CDR3 protein. The data contain 350,000 or so distinct CDR3 sequences, approximately 22% of them seen just once; the ten biggest clones take up 50% to 65%. Source material: blood. These receptor sequences come from a woman aged 45-65 years with Graves' hyperthyroidism.

Many counts were recorded for this clonotype. The J gene is TRBJ2-5, the V gene TRBV18; D unresolved. The V gene's germline CDR1 is KGHSH and CDR2 LQKENI. This CDR3 comprises 12 residues. V lost 4 bases, J lost 4 bases, and 7 bases lay in between. CDR3 loop: CASSQPAETQYF. For the CDR3, the DNA is TGTGCCAGCTCACAACCCGCAGAGACCCAGTACTTC.

This clonotype was seen repeatedly, ten times or more. The chain combines TRBV11-2 with TRBJ1-6, with 12 bases lining up with TRBD1. The V gene's germline CDR1 is SGHAT and CDR2 FQNNGV. Trimming at V came to 6 bases and at J to 2 bases, leaving 8 bases not matched to a gene. The CDR3 loop spans 18 amino acids. Here the CDR3 DNA reads TGTGCCAGCAGTCCAGCGGGGACAGGGGGCCCCTATAATTCACCCCTCCACTTT. Protein sequence: CASSPAGTGGPYNSPLHF.